This passage covers 3 T cell receptor beta chains from one sample sequenced in a study of blood T cell repertoires in COVID-19 (dated by TCRdb to 2019 to 2021). Libraries were built with the immunoSEQ multiplex PCR assay. The table was pulled from immuneACCESS by TCRdb, which kept in-frame rearrangements only. Such tables lose some clones; where checked, under half of the loss comes from unresolved V genes, and the rest has no known cause. The sample records approximately 150,000 clones, 80% to 90% of which are singletons. The top ten clonotypes cover approximately 0.98% of the sample. The sequenced sample was peripheral blood. The receptor source for this set is a woman aged 45 to 65 with acute or convalescent COVID-19.

The rearrangement uses TRBV10-1 and TRBJ1-6; maybe TRBD1 (5 bases). With 0 bases removed from V and 7 bases from J, the gap between germline ends came to 10 bases. Germline V gene lookup returns CDR1 WNHNN and CDR2 SYGVQD (reference sequence). The CDR3 has 15 residues. Here the CDR3 DNA reads TGCGCCAGCAGTGAGTCGGCGAAGGGGAATTCACCCCTCCACTTT. This codes for CASSESAKGNSPLHF.

The rearrangement uses TRBV29-1 and TRBJ1-2; D gene ambiguous. The CDR3 is 13 amino acids. V dropped 8 bases and J dropped 2 bases, with 15 bases sitting between them. Germline V gene data show CDR1 as SQVTM and CDR2 as ANQGSEA. In nucleotides, the CDR3 is TGCAGCTTTCGTACGGGTACGAACTATGGCTACACCTTC. It encodes CSFRTGTNYGYTF.

The chain uses TRBV6-2 or TRBV6-3 and TRBJ2-5, with TRBD1 matching over 11 bases. Germline assignment: CDR1 MNHEY and CDR2 SVGEGT. The CDR3 length is 18 residues. With 2 bases clipped from V and 2 bases from J, the junction kept 10 bases outside the gene matches. The CDR3 nucleotides are TGTGCCAGCAGTTACGACCCGCCGGGACAGGGGGGTCAAGAGACCCAGTACTTC. This translates into CASSYDPPGQGGQETQYF.